Listed below are T cell receptor beta chains from one sample, sequenced in a study of blood T cell repertoires in COVID-19. Method: immunoSEQ multiplex PCR; TCRdb's copy keeps in-frame clones and lacks some. The profile covers about 75,000 clones, with 90% appearing a single time and 2.5% taken by the ten largest. The specimen was peripheral blood. Every receptor here comes from a human donor in a cohort sampled during active COVID-19. Each CDR3 is given with its conserved first and last residue. The order of the fields is clone size, D gene, J gene, V gene, CDR3 protein, CDR3 DNA. A D gene is named only where the DNA matches it firmly. Clone size appears in some rows only: once, few, many, or a class for an expanded clone.

. | TRBD2 | TRBJ2-5 | TRBV29-1 | CSVRSGVETQYF | TGCAGCGTTCGGAGCGGGGTTGAGACCCAGTACTTC
. | . | TRBJ2-6 | TRBV19 | CASSISSGANVLTF | TGTGCCAGTAGTATTAGCTCTGGGGCCAACGTCCTGACTTTC
. | TRBD2 | TRBJ2-7 | TRBV7-8 | CASSYDSGISYEQYF | TGTGCCAGCAGCTATGATAGCGGGATCTCCTACGAGCAGTACTTC
. | . | TRBJ1-2 | TRBV15 | CATSRDLLPYYGYTF | TGTGCCACCAGCAGAGATCTCCTTCCCTACTATGGCTACACCTTC
. | TRBD2 | TRBJ2-7 | TRBV5-1 | CASSSRTSGRANSYEQYF | TGCGCCAGCAGCTCCCGGACTAGCGGGAGGGCCAACTCCTACGAGCAGTACTTC
. | TRBD2 | TRBJ2-7 | TRBV7-2 | CASSLARTSGATYEQYF | TGTGCCAGCAGCTTAGCGCGGACTAGCGGGGCGACCTACGAGCAGTACTTC
once | TRBD2 | TRBJ2-1 | TRBV18 | CASSPLSGSGSYNEQFF | TGTGCCAGCTCACCACTAAGCGGGAGTGGTTCCTACAATGAGCAGTTCTTC
. | . | TRBJ2-3 | TRBV28 | CASREGPSTDTQYF | TGTGCCAGCAGGGAGGGGCCGAGCACAGATACGCAGTATTTT
few | . | TRBJ2-2 | TRBV30 | CAWSKVGADTGELFF | TGTGCCTGGAGTAAAGTGGGAGCCGACACCGGGGAGCTGTTTTTT
. | TRBD1 | TRBJ1-5 | TRBV30 | CAWSRTGASQPQHF | TGTGCCTGGAGTAGGACAGGGGCAAGTCAGCCCCAGCATTTT
. | TRBD2 | TRBJ2-7 | TRBV4-3 | CASSQEMTSGAYEQYF | TGCGCCAGCAGCCAAGAAATGACTAGCGGAGCCTACGAGCAGTACTTC
. | . | TRBJ2-7 | TRBV19 | CASSSRQANSYEQYF | TGTGCCAGTAGCTCCCGACAGGCCAACTCCTACGAGCAGTACTTC
. | TRBD2 | TRBJ2-1 | TRBV11-2 | CASTNGERESSYNEQFF | TGTGCCAGCACCAATGGAGAGCGGGAAAGCTCCTACAATGAGCAGTTCTTC
. | . | TRBJ1-1 | TRBV19 | CASSIRSEVGEAFF | TGTGCCAGTAGTATTCGGTCAGAGGTGGGTGAAGCTTTCTTT
. | . | TRBJ2-6 | TRBV29-1 | CSVGPRSGANVLTF | TGCAGCGTTGGGCCTCGCTCTGGGGCCAACGTCCTGACTTTC
. | . | TRBJ2-1 | TRBV4-1 | CASSQGTDNEQFF | TGCGCCAGCAGCCAAGGGACAGACAATGAGCAGTTCTTC
. | TRBD2 | TRBJ2-2 | TRBV7-2 | CASSLAGTSGRWFF | TGTGCCAGCAGCTTAGCGGGGACTAGCGGGAGGTGGTTTTTT
. | TRBD1 | TRBJ2-7 | TRBV2 | CATNSVGQGLGYEQYF | TGTGCCACAAACTCGGTAGGACAGGGGTTAGGCTACGAGCAGTACTTC
. | TRBD1 | TRBJ1-5 | TRBV11-2 | CASSSNRGGNQPQHF | TGTGCCAGCAGCTCCAACAGGGGGGGGAATCAGCCCCAGCATTTT
. | . | TRBJ1-3 | TRBV10-3 | CAISDPLGHDSGNTIYF | TGTGCCATCAGTGACCCACTGGGACATGACTCTGGAAACACCATATATTTT
. | TRBD1 | TRBJ1-3 | TRBV6-5 | CASTRTGGSGNTIYF | TGTGCCAGCACCCGGACAGGGGGAAGTGGAAACACCATATATTTT
. | TRBD2 | TRBJ2-5 | TRBV19 | CASSIGSGGALETQYF | TGTGCCAGTAGTATAGGTAGCGGGGGGGCCTTAGAGACCCAGTACTTC
. | . | TRBJ2-7 | TRBV25-1 | CATGGVVEQYF | TGTGCCACCGGAGGGGTGGTCGAGCAGTACTTC
once | TRBD1 | TRBJ2-1 | TRBV18 | CASSPRTGGGNEQFF | TGTGCCAGCTCACCACGGACAGGGGGGGGCAATGAGCAGTTCTTC
. | . | TRBJ1-2 | TRBV10-3 | CAISEFMGSGYGYTF | TGTGCCATCAGTGAGTTCATGGGGAGCGGCTATGGCTACACCTTC
. | TRBD2 | TRBJ2-2 | TRBV24-1 | CATFGGLETGELFF | TGTGCCACCTTTGGGGGACTAGAGACCGGGGAGCTGTTTTTT
. | TRBD2 | TRBJ2-2 | TRBV4-3 | CASSQRLAGLAGELFF | TGCGCCAGCAGCCAAAGACTAGCGGGCCTTGCCGGGGAGCTGTTTTTT
. | TRBD1 | TRBJ2-5 | TRBV6-1 | CASSEGTGIRWTQYF | TGTGCCAGCAGTGAGGGGACAGGCATACGGTGGACCCAGTACTTC
. | . | TRBJ1-6 | TRBV7-9 | CASSPRRGGNGNSPLHF | TGTGCCAGCAGCCCTCGCCGGGGGGGGAATGGTAATTCACCCCTCCACTTT
. | TRBD1 | TRBJ2-3 | TRBV6-6 | CASSYRDSGGDTQYF | TGTGCCAGCAGTTATCGGGACAGCGGAGGAGATACGCAGTATTTT
. | TRBD2 | TRBJ2-1 | TRBV6-2/TRBV6-3 | CASSEGLAGSNEQFF | TGTGCCAGCAGTGAGGGACTAGCGGGAAGCAATGAGCAGTTCTTC
. | TRBD2 | TRBJ2-3 | TRBV7-2 | CASSETSGRDTDTQYF | TGTGCCAGCAGTGAAACTAGCGGGAGGGATACAGATACGCAGTATTTT
. | TRBD2 | TRBJ2-7 | TRBV7-2 | CASSFTSGGPYEQYF | TGTGCCAGCAGCTTCACTAGCGGGGGACCCTACGAGCAGTACTTC
. | . | TRBJ1-4 | TRBV28 | CASSFRQGLEKLFF | TGTGCCAGCAGTTTTCGGCAGGGTTTAGAAAAACTGTTTTTT
. | . | TRBJ1-5 | TRBV19 | CASSITGDLTNQPQHF | TGTGCCAGTAGTATAACGGGGGACCTTACCAATCAGCCCCAGCATTTT
. | . | TRBJ2-5 | TRBV19 | CASSNQGGQETQYF | TGTGCCAGTAGTAACCAGGGTGGCCAAGAGACCCAGTACTTC
. | . | TRBJ1-2 | TRBV7-2 | CAARGEGWGGYTF | TGTGCCGCCCGGGGGGAGGGCTGGGGAGGCTACACCTTC
. | . | TRBJ2-1 | TRBV28 | CASNLLGQGNEQFF | TGTGCCAGCAACCTCTTGGGGCAGGGCAATGAGCAGTTCTTC
. | . | TRBJ2-3 | TRBV5-5 | CASSLQGSGSWADTQYF | TGTGCCAGCAGCTTGCAAGGTTCCGGGAGTTGGGCAGATACGCAGTATTTT
. | . | TRBJ1-2 | TRBV13 | CASSVGRAQDRGYTF | TGTGCCAGCAGCGTCGGGAGGGCCCAAGATCGGGGCTACACCTTC
. | TRBD1 | TRBJ1-5 | TRBV23-1 | CASSPRTGADDQPQHF | TGCGCCAGCAGTCCCCGGACAGGCGCCGACGATCAGCCCCAGCATTTT
. | TRBD2 | TRBJ2-3 | TRBV5-5 | CASSRFGVAGDSTDTQYF | TGTGCCAGCAGCCGCTTCGGGGTAGCGGGAGACAGCACAGATACGCAGTATTTT
. | TRBD1 | TRBJ1-2 | TRBV5-1 | CASSTRGTGGGYTF | TGCGCCAGCAGCACAAGAGGGACAGGGGGTGGCTACACCTTC
. | TRBD1 | TRBJ2-1 | TRBV6-5 | CASRADRGGYNEQFF | TGTGCCAGCAGGGCGGACAGGGGAGGCTACAATGAGCAGTTCTTC
. | . | TRBJ1-4 | TRBV6-1 | CASSAQGVGPSTNEKLFF | TGTGCCAGCAGTGCCCAAGGAGTCGGCCCCTCAACTAATGAAAAACTGTTTTTT
few | . | TRBJ2-1 | TRBV13 | CASSLDGVYEQFF | TGTGCCAGCAGCTTAGACGGTGTCTATGAGCAGTTCTTC
once | . | TRBJ1-1 | TRBV5-4 | CASSADSSTEAFF | TGTGCCAGCAGCGCGGACAGTTCCACTGAAGCTTTCTTT
once | TRBD2 | TRBJ2-5 | TRBV5-6 | CASRGLAGETQYF | TGTGCCAGCAGGGGACTAGCGGGAGAGACCCAGTACTTC
. | TRBD1 | TRBJ1-6 | TRBV18 | CASSHDRTGAISNSPLHF | TGTGCCAGCTCACACGATAGGACAGGGGCTATATCGAATTCACCCCTCCACTTT
. | TRBD2 | TRBJ2-1 | TRBV7-9 | CASSSPGLAHNEQFF | TGTGCCAGCAGCTCACCGGGACTAGCCCACAATGAGCAGTTCTTC
. | TRBD2 | TRBJ2-7 | TRBV13 | CASSRTSASSYEQYF | TGTGCCAGCAGCCGGACTAGCGCGAGCTCCTACGAGCAGTACTTC
. | TRBD1 | TRBJ1-2 | TRBV5-1 | CASSLEGAAYGYTF | TGCGCCAGCAGCTTGGAGGGGGCGGCCTATGGCTACACCTTC